This T cell receptor (beta chain) is drawn from a study of T cells after yellow fever vaccination. Study-level background: Preparation used SMART-Seq v4 Ultra Low Input for the low-cell-number fractions.

Findings of the study overall: Reappearance after the booster was seen for most primary-vaccination clones, at 95% to 97% CD4 and 70% to 90% CD8.

The authors made TCR cDNA by 5'RACE template switching, adding a universal primer site and UMIs. TCRdb reprocessed the 5' RACE reads with MiXCR, giving one entry per CDR3 protein. The sample has some 220,000 distinct CDR3 sequences, 2.5% to 3.5% seen once. As regards this clonotype: Its antigen is currently unknown.

V gave up 3 bases and J gave up 6 bases, with 18 bases separating them. CDR3 length: 16 residues. Per the germline V gene, CDR1 is GTSNPN and CDR2 is SVGIG (reference sequence). The chain couples TRBV30 to TRBJ1-6; TRBD1 is a possible D gene (5 bases). The sample here was CD4+ T cells sorted from PBMCs, taken 10 days after the yellow fever booster vaccination. This TCR was recovered from a man aged 18 to 29 who received the YFV17D yellow fever vaccine. The CDR3 loop is CAWSLRQSPLNSPLHF. CDR3 nucleotide sequence: TGTGCCTGGAGCCTCCGACAGTCGCCCCTTAATTCACCCCTCCACTTT.